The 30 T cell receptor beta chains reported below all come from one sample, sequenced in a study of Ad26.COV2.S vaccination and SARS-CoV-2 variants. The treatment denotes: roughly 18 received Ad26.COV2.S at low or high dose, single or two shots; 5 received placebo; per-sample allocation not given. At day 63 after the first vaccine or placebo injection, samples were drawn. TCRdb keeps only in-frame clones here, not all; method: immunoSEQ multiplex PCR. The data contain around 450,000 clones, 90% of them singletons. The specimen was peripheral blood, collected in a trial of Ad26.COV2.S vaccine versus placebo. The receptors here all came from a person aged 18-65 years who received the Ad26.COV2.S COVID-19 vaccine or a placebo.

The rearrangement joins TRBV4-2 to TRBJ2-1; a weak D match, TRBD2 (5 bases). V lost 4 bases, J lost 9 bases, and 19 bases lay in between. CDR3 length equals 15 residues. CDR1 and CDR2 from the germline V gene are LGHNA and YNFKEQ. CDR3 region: CASSPSHAGDGEQFF. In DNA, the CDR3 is TGTGCCAGCAGCCCCTCTCACGCCGGGGATGGTGAGCAGTTCTTC.

The CDR3 loop reads CASSLQGNEKLFF. The CDR3 region has the DNA TGTGCCAGCAGCTTACAGGGGAATGAAAAACTGTTTTTT. The rearrangement joins TRBV11-2 to TRBJ1-4, with a possible D match to TRBD1 (6 bases). This CDR3 contains 13 residues. Per the germline V gene, CDR1 is SGHAT and CDR2 is FQNNGV. V gave up 2 bases and J gave up 5 bases, with 6 bases separating them.

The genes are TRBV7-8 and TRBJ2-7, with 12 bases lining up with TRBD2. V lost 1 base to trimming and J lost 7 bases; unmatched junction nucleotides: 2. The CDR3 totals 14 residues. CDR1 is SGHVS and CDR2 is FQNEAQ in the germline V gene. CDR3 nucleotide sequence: TGTGCCAGCAGCTTAGGACTAGCGGGAGAGGAGCAGTACTTC. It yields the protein CASSLGLAGEEQYF. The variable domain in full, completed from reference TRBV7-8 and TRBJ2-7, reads GAGVSQSPRYKVAKRGQDVALRCDPISGHVSLFWYQQALGQGPEFLTYFQNEAQLDKSGLPSDRFFAERPEGSVSTLKIQRTQQEDSAVYLCASSLGLAGEEQYFGPGTRLTVT.

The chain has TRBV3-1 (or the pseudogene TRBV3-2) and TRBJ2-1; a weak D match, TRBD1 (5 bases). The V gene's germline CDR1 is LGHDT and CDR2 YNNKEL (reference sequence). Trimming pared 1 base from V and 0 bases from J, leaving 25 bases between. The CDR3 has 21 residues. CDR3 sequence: CASSQGPSHQNRFRSYNEQFF. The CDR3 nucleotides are TGTGCCAGCAGCCAAGGTCCTAGTCATCAAAACAGGTTTCGCTCCTACAATGAGCAGTTCTTC.

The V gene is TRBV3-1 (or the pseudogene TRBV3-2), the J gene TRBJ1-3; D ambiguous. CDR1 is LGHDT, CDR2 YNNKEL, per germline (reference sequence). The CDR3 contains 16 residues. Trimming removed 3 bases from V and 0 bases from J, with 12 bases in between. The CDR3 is CASSHNRATSGNTIYF. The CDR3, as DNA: TGTGCCAGCAGCCATAACCGGGCTACCTCTGGAAACACCATATATTTT.

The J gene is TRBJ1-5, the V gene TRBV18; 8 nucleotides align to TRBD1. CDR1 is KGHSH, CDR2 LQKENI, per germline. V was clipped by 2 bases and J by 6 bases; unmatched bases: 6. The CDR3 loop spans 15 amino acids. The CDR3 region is CASSPTSGGGQPQHF. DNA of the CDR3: TGTGCCAGCTCACCAACATCAGGGGGCGGTCAGCCCCAGCATTTT.

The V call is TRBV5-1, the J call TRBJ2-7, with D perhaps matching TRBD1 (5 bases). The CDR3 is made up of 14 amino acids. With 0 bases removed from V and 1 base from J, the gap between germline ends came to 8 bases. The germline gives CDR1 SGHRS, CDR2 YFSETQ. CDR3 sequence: CASSLEGPSYEQYF. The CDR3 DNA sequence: TGCGCCAGCAGCTTGGAGGGGCCTTCCTACGAGCAGTACTTC.

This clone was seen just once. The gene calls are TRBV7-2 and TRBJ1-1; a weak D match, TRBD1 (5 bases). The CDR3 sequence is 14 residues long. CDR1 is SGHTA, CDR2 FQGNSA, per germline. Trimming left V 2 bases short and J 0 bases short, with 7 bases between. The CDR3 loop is CASSLQGMNTEAFF. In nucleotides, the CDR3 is TGTGCCAGCAGCTTACAGGGCATGAACACTGAAGCTTTCTTT.

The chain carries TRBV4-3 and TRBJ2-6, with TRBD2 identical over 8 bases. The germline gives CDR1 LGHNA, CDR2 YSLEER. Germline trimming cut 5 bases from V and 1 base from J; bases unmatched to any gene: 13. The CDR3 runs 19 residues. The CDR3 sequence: CASSYAVTSVMSGANVLTF. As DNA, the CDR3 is TGCGCCAGCAGCTACGCCGTGACTAGCGTGATGTCTGGGGCCAACGTCCTGACTTTC.

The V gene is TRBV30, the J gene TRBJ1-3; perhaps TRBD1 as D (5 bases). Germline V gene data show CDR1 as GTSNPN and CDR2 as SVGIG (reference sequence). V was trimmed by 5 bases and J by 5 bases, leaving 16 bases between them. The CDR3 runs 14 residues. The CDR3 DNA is TGTGCCTGGCAGCATAGCAGGGAAAGAAACACCATATATTTT. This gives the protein CAWQHSRERNTIYF.

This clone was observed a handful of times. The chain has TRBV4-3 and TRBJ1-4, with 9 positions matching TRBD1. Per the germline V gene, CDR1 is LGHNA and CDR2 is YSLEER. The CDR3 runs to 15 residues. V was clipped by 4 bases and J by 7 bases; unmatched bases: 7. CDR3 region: CASSPMTGGGEKLFF. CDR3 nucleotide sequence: TGCGCCAGCAGCCCAATGACAGGGGGAGGTGAAAAACTGTTTTTT.

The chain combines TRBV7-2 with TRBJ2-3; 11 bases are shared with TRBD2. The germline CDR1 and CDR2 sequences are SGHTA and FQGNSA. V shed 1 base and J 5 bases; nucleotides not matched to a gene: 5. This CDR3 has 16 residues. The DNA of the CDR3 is TGTGCCAGCAGCTTAGTAGCGGGAGGGGTGCAAGATACGCAGTATTTT. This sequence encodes CASSLVAGGVQDTQYF.

DNA for the CDR3: TGTGCCAGCAGCTTAACGTCGACAGGGGAGGATTCACCCCTCCACTTT. Its translation is CASSLTSTGEDSPLHF. The chain couples TRBV5-6 to TRBJ1-6, with 8 bases fitting TRBD1. From germline, CDR1 is SGHDT and CDR2 YYEEEE. This CDR3 comprises 16 residues. Trimming at V came to 2 bases and at J to 8 bases, leaving 9 bases not matched to a gene.

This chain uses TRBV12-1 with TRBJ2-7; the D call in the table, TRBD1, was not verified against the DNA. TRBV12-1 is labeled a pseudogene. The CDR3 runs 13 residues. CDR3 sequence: CASSFASGYEQYF. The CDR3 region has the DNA TGTGCCAGCAGCTTTGCGTCAGGGTACGAGCAGTACTTC.

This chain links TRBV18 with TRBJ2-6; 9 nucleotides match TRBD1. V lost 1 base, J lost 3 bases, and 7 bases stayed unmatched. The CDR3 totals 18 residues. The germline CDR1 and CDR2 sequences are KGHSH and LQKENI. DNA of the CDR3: TGTGCCAGCTCACCACTAACAGGGGGCGCAGGTGGGGCCAACGTCCTGACTTTC. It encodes CASSPLTGGAGGANVLTF.

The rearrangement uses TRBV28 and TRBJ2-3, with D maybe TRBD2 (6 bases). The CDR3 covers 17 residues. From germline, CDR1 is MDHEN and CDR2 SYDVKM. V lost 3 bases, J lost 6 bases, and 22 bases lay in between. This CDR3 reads CASSLAPEVAEPDTQYF. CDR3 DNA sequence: TGTGCCAGCAGTTTGGCCCCCGAGGTAGCGGAGCCGGATACGCAGTATTTT.

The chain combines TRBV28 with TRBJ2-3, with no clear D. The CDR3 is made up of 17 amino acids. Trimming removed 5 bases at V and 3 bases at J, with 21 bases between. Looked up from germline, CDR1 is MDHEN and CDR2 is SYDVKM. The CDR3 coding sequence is TGTGCCAGCAGTCCCCCTCTCCGGTCACACGGGACAGATACGCAGTATTTT. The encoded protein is CASSPPLRSHGTDTQYF.

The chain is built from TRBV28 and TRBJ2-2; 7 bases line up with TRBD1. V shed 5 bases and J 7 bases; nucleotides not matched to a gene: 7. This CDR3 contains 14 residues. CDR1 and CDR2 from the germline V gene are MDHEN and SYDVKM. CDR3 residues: CASSRQGRDGELFF. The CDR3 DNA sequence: TGTGCCAGCAGTCGACAGGGTCGGGACGGGGAGCTGTTTTTT.

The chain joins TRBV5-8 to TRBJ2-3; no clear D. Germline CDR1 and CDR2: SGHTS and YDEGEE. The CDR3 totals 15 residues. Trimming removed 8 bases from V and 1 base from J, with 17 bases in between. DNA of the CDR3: TGTGCCAGTACGCCTTTGGCAGCCGGCACAGATACGCAGTATTTT. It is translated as CASTPLAAGTDTQYF.

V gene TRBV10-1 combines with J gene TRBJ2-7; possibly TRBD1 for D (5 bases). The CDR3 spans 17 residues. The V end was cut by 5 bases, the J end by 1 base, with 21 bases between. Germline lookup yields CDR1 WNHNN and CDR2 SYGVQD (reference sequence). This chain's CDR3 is CASSYNVAQGASYEQYF. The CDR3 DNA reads TGCGCCAGCAGTTATAACGTAGCTCAAGGGGCTTCCTACGAGCAGTACTTC.

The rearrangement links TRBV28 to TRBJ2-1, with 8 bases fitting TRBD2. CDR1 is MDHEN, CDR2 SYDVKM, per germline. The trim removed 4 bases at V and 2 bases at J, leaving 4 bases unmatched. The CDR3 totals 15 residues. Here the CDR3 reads CASSSLAAAYNEQFF. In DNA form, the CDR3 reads TGTGCCAGCAGTTCACTAGCGGCCGCCTACAATGAGCAGTTCTTC.

The CDR3 DNA follows: TGTGCCAGCAGCTTGCAAAAAATAAAGACTCCTAGCTCCTACGAGCAGTACTTC. Its protein product is CASSLQKIKTPSSYEQYF. The chain employs TRBV13 and TRBJ2-7; D call uncertain. Germline assignment: CDR1 PRHDT and CDR2 FYEKMQ (reference sequence). The CDR3 runs 18 residues. Trimming took 3 bases from V and 0 from J, leaving 21 bases between them.

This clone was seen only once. CDR3: CASSLLSSGGYNEQFF. Here the CDR3 DNA reads TGCGCCAGCAGCCTCTTGAGCAGTGGGGGTTACAATGAGCAGTTCTTC. The J gene is TRBJ2-1, the V gene TRBV4-1, with D perhaps being TRBD1 or TRBD2 (5 bases each). V gave up 4 bases and J gave up 4 bases, with 17 bases separating them. The CDR3 has 16 residues. Germline CDR1 and CDR2: MGHRA and YSYEKL.

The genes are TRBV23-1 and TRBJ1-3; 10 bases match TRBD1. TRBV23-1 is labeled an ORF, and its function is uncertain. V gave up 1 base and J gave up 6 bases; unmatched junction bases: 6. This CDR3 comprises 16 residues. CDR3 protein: CASSQFPGQGKNTIYF. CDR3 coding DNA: TGCGCCAGCAGTCAATTTCCGGGACAGGGGAAAAACACCATATATTTT.

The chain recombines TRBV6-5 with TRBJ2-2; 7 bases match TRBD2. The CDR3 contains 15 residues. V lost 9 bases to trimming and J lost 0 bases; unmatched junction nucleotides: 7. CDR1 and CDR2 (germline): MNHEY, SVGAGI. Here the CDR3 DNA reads TGTGCCAGTGCGCGGGCGGGAGCGAACACCGGGGAGCTGTTTTTT. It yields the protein CASARAGANTGELFF.

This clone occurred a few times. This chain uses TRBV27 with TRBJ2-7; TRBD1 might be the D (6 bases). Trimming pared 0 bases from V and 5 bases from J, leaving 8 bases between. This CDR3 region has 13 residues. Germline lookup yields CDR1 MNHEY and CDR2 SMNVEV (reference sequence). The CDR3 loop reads CASSLSTGNEQYF. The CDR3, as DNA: TGTGCCAGCAGTTTATCGACAGGTAACGAGCAGTACTTC.

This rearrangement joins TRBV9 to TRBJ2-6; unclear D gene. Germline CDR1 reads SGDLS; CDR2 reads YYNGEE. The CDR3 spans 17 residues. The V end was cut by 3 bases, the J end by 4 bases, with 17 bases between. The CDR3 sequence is CASSASSPTLGANVLTF. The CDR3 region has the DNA TGTGCCAGCAGCGCCAGCTCCCCAACTCTGGGGGCCAACGTCCTGACTTTC.

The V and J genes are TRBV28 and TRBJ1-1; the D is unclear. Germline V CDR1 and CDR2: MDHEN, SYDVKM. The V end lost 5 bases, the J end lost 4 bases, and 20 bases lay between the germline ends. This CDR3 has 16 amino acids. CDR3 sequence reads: CASSPPGRAKSTEAFF. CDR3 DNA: TGTGCCAGCAGTCCTCCGGGGAGGGCAAAGAGCACTGAAGCTTTCTTT. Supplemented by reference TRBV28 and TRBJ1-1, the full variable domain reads DVKVTQSSRYLVKRTGEKVFLECVQDMDHENMFWYRQDPGLGLRLIYFSYDVKMKEKGDIPEGYSVSREKKERFSLILESASTNQTSMYLCASSPPGRAKSTEAFFGQGTRLTVV.

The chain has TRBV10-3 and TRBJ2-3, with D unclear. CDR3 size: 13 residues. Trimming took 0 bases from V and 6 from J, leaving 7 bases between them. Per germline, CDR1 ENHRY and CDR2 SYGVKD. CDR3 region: CAISESLKDTQYF. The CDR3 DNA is TGTGCCATCAGTGAGTCCCTTAAGGATACGCAGTATTTT.

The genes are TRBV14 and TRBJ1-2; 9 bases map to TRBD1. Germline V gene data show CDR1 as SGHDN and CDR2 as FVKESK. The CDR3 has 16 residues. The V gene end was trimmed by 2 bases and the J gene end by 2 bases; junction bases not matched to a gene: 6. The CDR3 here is CASSQLSGTGNYGYTF. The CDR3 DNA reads TGTGCCAGCAGCCAACTTTCCGGGACAGGGAACTATGGCTACACCTTC.